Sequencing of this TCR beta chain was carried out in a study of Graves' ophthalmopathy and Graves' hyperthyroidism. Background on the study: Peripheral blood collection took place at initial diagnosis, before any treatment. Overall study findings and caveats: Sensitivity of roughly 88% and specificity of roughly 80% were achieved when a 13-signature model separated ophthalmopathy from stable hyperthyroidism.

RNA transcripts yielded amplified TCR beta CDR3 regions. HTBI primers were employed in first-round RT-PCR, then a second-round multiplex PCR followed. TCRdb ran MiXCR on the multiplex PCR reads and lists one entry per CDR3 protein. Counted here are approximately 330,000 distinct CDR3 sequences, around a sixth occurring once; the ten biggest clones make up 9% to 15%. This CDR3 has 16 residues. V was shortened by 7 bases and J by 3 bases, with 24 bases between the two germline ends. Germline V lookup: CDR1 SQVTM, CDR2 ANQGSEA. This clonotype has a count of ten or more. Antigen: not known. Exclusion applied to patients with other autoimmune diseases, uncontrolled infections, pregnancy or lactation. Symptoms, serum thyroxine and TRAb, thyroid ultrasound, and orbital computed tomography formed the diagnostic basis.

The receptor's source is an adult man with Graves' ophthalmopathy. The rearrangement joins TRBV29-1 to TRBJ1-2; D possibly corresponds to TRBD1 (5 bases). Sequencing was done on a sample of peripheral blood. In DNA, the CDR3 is TGCAGCGCTACCAATTTCTATACAGGCACGGACTATGGCTACACCTTC. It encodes CSATNFYTGTDYGYTF. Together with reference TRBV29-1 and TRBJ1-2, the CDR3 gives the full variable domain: SAVISQKPSRDICQRGTSLTIQCQVDSQVTMMFWYRQQPGQSLTLIATANQGSEATYESGFVIDKFPISRPNLTFSTLTVSNMSPEDSSIYLCSATNFYTGTDYGYTFGSGTRLTVV.